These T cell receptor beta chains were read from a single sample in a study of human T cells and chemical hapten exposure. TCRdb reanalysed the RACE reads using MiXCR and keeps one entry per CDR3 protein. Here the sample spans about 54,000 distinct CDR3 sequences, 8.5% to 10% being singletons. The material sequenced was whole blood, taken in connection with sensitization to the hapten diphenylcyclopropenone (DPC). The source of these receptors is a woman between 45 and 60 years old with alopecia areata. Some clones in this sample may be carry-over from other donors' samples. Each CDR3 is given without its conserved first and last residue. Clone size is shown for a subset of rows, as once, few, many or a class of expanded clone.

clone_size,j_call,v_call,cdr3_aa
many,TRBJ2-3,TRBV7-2,ASSFFGTDTQY
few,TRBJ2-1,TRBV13,ASSLGTDQVEQF
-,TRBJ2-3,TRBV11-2,ASSLLLGVTDTQY
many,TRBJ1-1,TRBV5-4,ASSLYGQGRMDTEAF
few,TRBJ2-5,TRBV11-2,ASSPTTSQETQY
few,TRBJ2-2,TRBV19,ATYGLGHQSGELF
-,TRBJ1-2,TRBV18,ASSLESGYGYT
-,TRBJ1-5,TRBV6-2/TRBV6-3,ASSPINRDQPQH
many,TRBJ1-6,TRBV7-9,ASSLEDNSPLH
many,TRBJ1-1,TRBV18,ASSPLAIGLNTEAF
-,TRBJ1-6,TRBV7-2,ASSLERARSLL